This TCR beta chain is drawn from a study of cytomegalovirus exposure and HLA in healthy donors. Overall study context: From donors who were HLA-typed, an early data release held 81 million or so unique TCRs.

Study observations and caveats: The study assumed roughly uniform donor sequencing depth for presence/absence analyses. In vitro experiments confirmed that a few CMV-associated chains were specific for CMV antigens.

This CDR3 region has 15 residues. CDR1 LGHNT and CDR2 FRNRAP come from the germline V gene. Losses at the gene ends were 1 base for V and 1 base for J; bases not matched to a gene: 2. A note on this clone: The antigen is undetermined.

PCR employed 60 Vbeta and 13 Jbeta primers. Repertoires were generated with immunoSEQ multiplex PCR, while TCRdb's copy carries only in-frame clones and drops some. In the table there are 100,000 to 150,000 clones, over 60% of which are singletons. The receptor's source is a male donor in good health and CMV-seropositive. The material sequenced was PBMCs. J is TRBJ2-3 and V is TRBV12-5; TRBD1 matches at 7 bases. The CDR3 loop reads CASGLDDRGTDTQYF. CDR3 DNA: TGTGCTAGTGGTTTGGACGACAGGGGCACAGATACGCAGTATTTT.